This is a list of T cell receptor beta chains from one sample in a study of cytomegalovirus exposure and HLA in healthy donors. The table came from immunoSEQ multiplex PCR; TCRdb's copy has only in-frame clones and leaves some out. This table holds approximately 120,000 clones, under 90% found once. Sequencing was done on a sample of PBMCs. These TCRs come from a woman aged 18-29 years in good health and CMV-seronegative. The CDR3 runs from the conserved cysteine through the conserved F or W. The order of the fields is D gene, J gene, V gene, clone size, CDR3 protein, CDR3 DNA. A D gene is named only where the DNA matches it firmly. The size entry is marked missing in some rows and otherwise reads once, few, many or a size class.

.,TRBJ1-2,TRBV6-1,few,CASSVEQSYGYTF,TGTGCCAGCAGTGTGGAACAGAGCTATGGCTACACCTTC
.,TRBJ2-2,TRBV10-2,.,CASSEMASEKLFF,TGCGCCAGCAGTGAGATGGCTAGCGAAAAGCTGTTTTTT
.,TRBJ1-4,TRBV28,.,CASSSVQGLEKLFF,TGTGCCAGCAGTTCTGTCCAGGGACTTGAAAAACTGTTTTTT
.,TRBJ1-1,TRBV7-9,.,CASSSRQVIGTEAFF,TGTGCCAGCAGCTCGAGACAGGTCATCGGCACTGAAGCTTTCTTT
.,TRBJ2-5,TRBV21-1,.,CASSKLDSKYQETQYF,TGTGCCAGCAGCAAACTAGATTCCAAGTACCAAGAGACCCAGTACTTC
.,TRBJ2-5,TRBV7-9,.,CASSLATMGTMETQYF,TGTGCCAGCAGCTTAGCGACCATGGGCACGATGGAGACCCAGTACTTC
.,TRBJ2-2,TRBV5-1,.,CASSPPGLARTGELFF,TGCGCCAGCAGCCCTCCCGGGCTAGCGAGGACCGGGGAGCTGTTTTTT
TRBD1,TRBJ2-1,TRBV28,.,CASSNRGSSYNEQFF,TGTGCCAGCAGTAACAGGGGGAGCTCCTACAATGAGCAGTTCTTC
.,TRBJ1-1,TRBV7-9,.,CASSPLENTEAFF,TGTGCCAGCAGCCCCCTAGAGAACACTGAAGCTTTCTTT
.,TRBJ1-1,TRBV30,.,CAWIGGNTEAFF,TGTGCCTGGATCGGGGGGAACACTGAAGCTTTCTTT